This T cell receptor (beta chain) comes out of a study of T cells in narcolepsy. Turning to the study itself: Healthy controls were enrolled alongside patients with narcolepsy type 1 or type 2.

For this clone: Its antigen is not known. A read error may produce the germline difference seen at one junction end.

Clones were read by immunoSEQ multiplex PCR, and TCRdb kept only the in-frame ones, dropping some. The sample consists of about 40,000 clones, about 91% of them appearing once. Germline V gives CDR1 SGHTS, CDR2 YDEGEE. CDR3 length: 16 amino acids. Whole-study findings and limits: Autoreactive HCRT-specific and TRIB2-specific clonotypes were marked in same-patient CSF-versus-blood CD4+ comparisons. Autoreactive clone sequences were missing from some blood memory CD4+ repertoires.

The TCR originated in a human donor with narcolepsy. Sequencing used CD45RA- memory CD4+ T cells from PBMCs. The V call is TRBV5-8, the J call TRBJ1-4, with a tentative D call TRBD1 (5 bases). The CDR3 reads CASTLGREPSLEKLFF. DNA of the CDR3: TGTGCCAGCACCTTGGGGCGGGAACCTTCTTTGGAAAAACTGTTTTTT.